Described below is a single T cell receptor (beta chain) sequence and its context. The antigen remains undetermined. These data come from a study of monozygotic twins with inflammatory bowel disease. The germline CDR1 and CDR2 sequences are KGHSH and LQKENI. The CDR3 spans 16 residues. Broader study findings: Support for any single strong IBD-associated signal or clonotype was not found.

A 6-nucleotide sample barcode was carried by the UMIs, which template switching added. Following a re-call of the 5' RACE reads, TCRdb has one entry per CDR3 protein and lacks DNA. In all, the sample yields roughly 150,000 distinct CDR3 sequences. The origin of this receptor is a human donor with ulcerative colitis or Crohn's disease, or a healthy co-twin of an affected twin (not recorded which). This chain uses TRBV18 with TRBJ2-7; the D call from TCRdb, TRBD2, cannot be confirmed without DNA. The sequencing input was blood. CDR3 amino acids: CASSPPFSGSPYEQYF.